Shown below are 4 T cell receptor beta chains from a single sample sequenced in a study of blood T cell repertoires in COVID-19. The data were produced by immunoSEQ multiplex PCR, yet TCRdb's version contains in-frame clones alone and is incomplete. The sample records about 40,000 clones, about 90% being singletons. The specimen sequenced was peripheral blood. These receptors were collected from a woman in her 30s in a cohort sampled during active COVID-19.

V is TRBV6-2 or TRBV6-3 and J is TRBJ2-3, with 10 positions matching TRBD1. The trim removed 6 bases at V and 4 bases at J, leaving 10 bases unmatched. This CDR3 is 16 amino acids long. Germline V gene lookup returns CDR1 MNHEY and CDR2 SVGEGT. CDR3 nucleotide sequence: TGTGCCAGCAGCCCCGGGACAGGGGTAATCGCAGATACGCAGTATTTT. It specifies CASSPGTGVIADTQYF.

J is TRBJ1-5 and V is TRBV28, with 9 bases lining up with TRBD1. CDR1 MDHEN and CDR2 SYDVKM come from the germline V gene. The CDR3 has 15 residues. V dropped 5 bases and J dropped 4; count of bases not matched to a gene: 6. CDR3 loop: CASSLSGQGNQPQHF. DNA of the CDR3: TGTGCCAGCAGTCTCTCGGGACAGGGAAATCAGCCCCAGCATTTT.

V usage is TRBV4-3 and J usage is TRBJ2-1; possible D gene TRBD2, 6 bases. The CDR3 spans 13 residues. The V and J ends lost 4 bases and 9 bases respectively, with 13 bases between them. The V gene's germline CDR1 is LGHNA and CDR2 YSLEER. The CDR3 sequence is CASSRDSFSEQFF. In nucleotides, the CDR3 is TGCGCCAGCAGCCGGGACTCCTTCAGTGAGCAGTTCTTC.

The rearrangement joins TRBV5-1 to TRBJ1-1; 7 positions match TRBD1. Germline V gene lookup returns CDR1 SGHRS and CDR2 YFSETQ. V lost 4 bases and J lost 0; bases outside the gene matches: 6. The CDR3 runs to 15 residues. The CDR3 DNA sequence: TGCGCCAGCAGCCTACAGGGGTTCATGAACACTGAAGCTTTCTTT. It encodes CASSLQGFMNTEAFF.